This T cell receptor beta chain was profiled in a study of T cells after yellow fever vaccination. Across the whole study: Researchers used SMART-Seq v4 Ultra Low Input to prepare fractions that had low cell numbers.

Whole-study findings and limits: Clones that expanded after primary vaccination mostly reappeared after the booster (around 96% CD4, 88% CD8). Though weaker, the secondary response peaked faster, on day 5 versus 15.

Template switching by 5'RACE produced TCR cDNA, adding a universal primer site and UMIs. In TCRdb, the 5' RACE reads were re-called with MiXCR into one record per CDR3 protein. The table shows around 320,000 distinct CDR3 sequences, with around 10% occurring only once. Concerning this clonotype itself: The antigen is not known.

The input for sequencing was CD4+ T cells sorted from PBMCs, taken 45 days after the yellow fever booster vaccination. This TCR was recovered from a man between 18 and 29 years old who received the YFV17D yellow fever vaccine.

The CDR3 loop reads CASSQGPGTSGNEQYF. Here the CDR3 DNA reads TGTGCCAGCAGCCAAGGCCCAGGGACCTCCGGCAACGAGCAGTACTTC. This chain connects TRBV4-2 to TRBJ2-7; D possibly uses TRBD1 or TRBD2 (5 bases each). The germline V and J ends were trimmed by 1 base and 5 bases, with 18 bases remaining between them. The CDR3 has 16 amino acids. The germline V gene encodes CDR1 LGHNA and CDR2 YNFKEQ.